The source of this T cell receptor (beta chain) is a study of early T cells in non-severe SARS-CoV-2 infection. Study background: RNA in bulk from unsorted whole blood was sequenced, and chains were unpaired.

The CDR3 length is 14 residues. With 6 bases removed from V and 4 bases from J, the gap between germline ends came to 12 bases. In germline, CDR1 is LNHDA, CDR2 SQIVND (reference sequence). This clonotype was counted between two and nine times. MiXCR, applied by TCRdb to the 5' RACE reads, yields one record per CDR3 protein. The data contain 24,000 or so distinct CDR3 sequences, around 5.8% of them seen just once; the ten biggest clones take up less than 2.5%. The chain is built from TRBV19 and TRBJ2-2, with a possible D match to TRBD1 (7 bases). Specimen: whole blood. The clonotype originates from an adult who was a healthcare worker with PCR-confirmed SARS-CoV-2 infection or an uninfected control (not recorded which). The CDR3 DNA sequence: TGTGCCAGTAGCGCCAGGGGGGTCACCGGGGAGCTGTTTTTT. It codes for CASSARGVTGELFF.